These T cell receptor beta chains were read from a single sample in a study of T cell repertoires in ileal Crohn's disease. Profiling relied on immunoSEQ multiplex PCR, and the TCRdb table lists in-frame clones only, not all of them. The top ten clones hold about 4.5% of a sample with about 13,000 clones, around 78% of them seen once. What was sequenced was ileal tissue. These TCRs come from an adult with Crohn's disease. Both conserved end residues are part of each CDR3. The order of the fields is J gene, D gene, V gene, clone size, CDR3 DNA, CDR3 protein. A D gene is named only where the DNA matches it firmly. Expanded clones get a size class; other rows say once, few or many, or leave the size out.

>TRBJ1-2|TRBD1|TRBV30|NA
TGTGCCTGGAGTGTTGGGACAGGGGGCGAGGACGTGAGCTATTGCTACACCTTC
CAWSVGTGGEDVSYCYTF
>TRBJ1-1|NA|TRBV10-3|NA
TGTGTAACGCACAGGGCCATGAACACTGAAGCTTTCTTT
CVTHRAMNTEAFF
>TRBJ1-4|TRBD1|TRBV6-1|NA
TGTGCCAGCAGTGAATCAACAGGGGCCGCAACTAATGAAAAACTGTTTTTT
CASSESTGAATNEKLFF
>TRBJ2-3|TRBD1|TRBV18|NA
TGTGCCAGCTCACCATCCCGGGGCAGGGGGAGCCCAGATACGCAGTATTTT
CASSPSRGRGSPDTQYF
>TRBJ2-7|TRBD1|TRBV28|NA
TGTGCCAGCAAGAGGACAGGGGCTGCCTACGAGCAGTACTTC
CASKRTGAAYEQYF
>TRBJ1-1|NA|TRBV19|NA
TGTGCCAGTAGGGAAATAGGGGGTAACACTGAAGCTTTCTTT
CASREIGGNTEAFF
>TRBJ2-6|TRBD1|TRBV2|NA
TGTGCCAGCACCCAAGCCCGGGACAGGGGGCGAAGTGGGGCCAACGTCCTGACTTTC
CASTQARDRGRSGANVLTF
>TRBJ1-5|TRBD1|TRBV7-2|NA
TGTGCCAGCAGCCCCGGGACAGCCTTCAATCAGCCCCAGCATTTT
CASSPGTAFNQPQHF
>TRBJ2-1|TRBD2|TRBV14|NA
TGTGCCAGCAGCCAAGGGGGTCTAGCGGGTATCAATGAGCAGTTCTTC
CASSQGGLAGINEQFF
>TRBJ1-2|NA|TRBV10-1|few
TGCGCCAGCTCGTCAGACTATGGCTACACCTTC
CASSSDYGYTF
>TRBJ1-2|TRBD1|TRBV30|NA
TGTGCCTGTGGATACGGGACAGGGCCTTCTGGCTACACCTTC
CACGYGTGPSGYTF
>TRBJ2-5|NA|TRBV9|NA
TGTGCCAGCAGCCTCGGAGGGGGGGCTTCAGAGACCCAGTACTTC
CASSLGGGASETQYF
>TRBJ1-3|NA|TRBV6-5|NA
TGTGCCAGCAGTTACAGGGGGGGAAACACCATATATTTT
CASSYRGGNTIYF
>TRBJ2-3|TRBD2|TRBV30|NA
TGTGCCTGGAGTGTGAGCGGGGTATGGGATACGCAGTATTTT
CAWSVSGVWDTQYF
>TRBJ1-1|NA|TRBV30|NA
TGTGCCTGGAGTGTTTGGGGGCGAACGGCCACTGAAGCTTTCTTT
CAWSVWGRTATEAFF
>TRBJ1-1|NA|TRBV7-9|few
TGTGCCAGCAGCTCAATTGGACTGGGAAAAGCTTTCTTT
CASSSIGLGKAFF
>TRBJ2-1|TRBD1|TRBV30|medium-sized
TGTGCCTGGAGTGTCGGCAGGGGGCTCGACAATGAGCAGTTCTTC
CAWSVGRGLDNEQFF
>TRBJ2-7|TRBD1|TRBV6-5|NA
TGTGCCAGCAGTCGGAGACAGGGGTCATACGAGCAGTACTTC
CASSRRQGSYEQYF
>TRBJ2-7|NA|TRBV5-3|NA
TGTGCCAGAAGCTTGGAACGGGTCATACGGTTATCCTACGAGCAGTACTTC
CARSLERVIRLSYEQYF
>TRBJ1-1|NA|TRBV18|few
TGTGCCAGCTCACCACAGGGGTGGAGCACTGAAGCTTTCTTT
CASSPQGWSTEAFF
>TRBJ2-1|TRBD2|TRBV27|medium-sized
TGTGCCAGCAGTTTAGAAATAGCGGGGGGGCGTGAGCAGTTCTTC
CASSLEIAGGREQFF
>TRBJ1-5|NA|TRBV7-2|NA
TGTGCCAGCAGCGGATCAGGGGAACAGCCCCAGCATTTT
CASSGSGEQPQHF
>TRBJ2-1|NA|TRBV7-3|few
TGTGCCAGCAACCCCCGGGTCTACTCGCGAGGTGAGCAGTTCTTC
CASNPRVYSRGEQFF
>TRBJ2-7|NA|TRBV7-9|once
TGTGCCAGCAGCCCCAGTGGCTACGAGCAGTACTTC
CASSPSGYEQYF
>TRBJ1-1|NA|TRBV14|NA
TGTGCCAGCAGCCCTAGACAGGACACTGAAGCTTTCTTT
CASSPRQDTEAFF
>TRBJ1-2|NA|TRBV7-2|few
TGTGCCAGCAGCACCCAAATGAAAGCAGGGTATAATGGCTACACCTTC
CASSTQMKAGYNGYTF
>TRBJ1-1|TRBD1|TRBV18|NA
TGTGCCAGCTCACCAGGGACAGGGCGGAACACTGAAGCTTTCTTT
CASSPGTGRNTEAFF
>TRBJ1-2|NA|TRBV6-1|few
TGTGCCAGCAGACAGGGATATGGCTACACCTTC
CASRQGYGYTF
>TRBJ2-1|TRBD2|TRBV7-9|NA
TGTGCCAGCAGAGGACTAGCGAGCTCCTACAATGAGCAGTTCTTC
CASRGLASSYNEQFF
>TRBJ2-3|NA|TRBV13|NA
TGTGCCAGCAGCTTTCGGTTGGACTCCCTTACAGATACGCAGTATTTT
CASSFRLDSLTDTQYF
>TRBJ2-3|TRBD1|TRBV4-3|NA
TGCGCCAGCAGCCCCCAACTGGGACAGCAGACGACAGATACGCAGTATTTT
CASSPQLGQQTTDTQYF
>TRBJ2-1|TRBD2|TRBV4-3|NA
TGCGCCAGCAGCCACCAACTAGCGGGGGGGCCTTTCTCCTACAATGAGCAGTTCTTC
CASSHQLAGGPFSYNEQFF
>TRBJ2-6|TRBD1|TRBV28|NA
TGTGCCAGCAGTACACAGGGGGCCGGGGCCAACGTCCTGACTTTC
CASSTQGAGANVLTF
>TRBJ1-2|NA|TRBV7-2|NA
TGTGCCAGCAGCTTTTCGAACTATGGCTACACCTTC
CASSFSNYGYTF
>TRBJ2-2|TRBD2|TRBV4-2|NA
TGTGCCAGCAGCCACCGGGGACTAGCGGGGCAGGGCGGGGAGCTGTTTTTT
CASSHRGLAGQGGELFF
>TRBJ2-6|NA|TRBV27|NA
TGTGCCAGCAGTTTCCTCTCTGGGGCCAACGTCCTGACTTTC
CASSFLSGANVLTF
>TRBJ2-7|NA|TRBV14|NA
TGTGCCAGCAGCCTAGCCCTCTTAAGCTACGAGCAGTACTTC
CASSLALLSYEQYF
>TRBJ2-4|NA|TRBV7-3|NA
TGTGCCAGCAGCCCGACTGGGGCCAAAAACATTCAGTACTTC
CASSPTGAKNIQYF
>TRBJ1-1|TRBD1|TRBV2|once
TGTGCCAGCAGTGTAGAGGGGGCATCTACTGAAGCTTTCTTT
CASSVEGASTEAFF
>TRBJ2-7|TRBD2|TRBV7-2|NA
TGTGCCAGCAGCGTCTCACTAGCGGGGGCTTACGAGCAGTACTTC
CASSVSLAGAYEQYF
>TRBJ2-2|NA|TRBV11-2|NA
TGTGCCAGCAGCGACAAGGGGCCGGGTCGTGGCACCGGGGAGCTGTTTTTT
CASSDKGPGRGTGELFF
>TRBJ2-7|NA|TRBV4-1|NA
TGCGCCAGCAGCCAAGATCGGGTCGCCAACTACGAGCAGTACTTC
CASSQDRVANYEQYF
>TRBJ2-1|NA|TRBV6-5|NA
TGTGCCAGCACCTCCGACCCAGGGGTGGTCAATGAGCAGTTCTTC
CASTSDPGVVNEQFF
>TRBJ2-3|NA|TRBV7-3|few
TGTGCCAGCAGCTCCCAGAGCACAGATACGCAGTATTTT
CASSSQSTDTQYF
>TRBJ2-3|TRBD2|TRBV4-2|NA
TGTGCCAGCAGCCAAGTAGGGACTAGGCCGGATACGCAGTATTTT
CASSQVGTRPDTQYF
>TRBJ1-1|TRBD1|TRBV7-2|few
TGTGCCAGCAGACTACAGGGGGGGGCCTTGGTCACTGAAGCTTTCTTT
CASRLQGGALVTEAFF
>TRBJ1-3|NA|TRBV11-2|NA
TGTGCCAGCAGCCCCGGGGTTGGAAACACCATATATTTT
CASSPGVGNTIYF
>TRBJ2-1|TRBD1|TRBV5-5|few
TGTGCCAGCAGCTCGACAGGGATGAGCAATGAGCAGTTCTTC
CASSSTGMSNEQFF
>TRBJ2-7|TRBD1|TRBV19|NA
TGTGCCAGTAGTATGGGGACCGGGACAGGGAAATACGAGCAGTACTTC
CASSMGTGTGKYEQYF
>TRBJ1-2|NA|TRBV10-1|NA
TGCGCCAGCAGTGAGTGGACGTCTGGGGGGGATTATGGCTACACCTTC
CASSEWTSGGDYGYTF
>TRBJ1-6|TRBD1|TRBV6-1|NA
TGTGCCAGCAGTGAATTTGGGACAGGGGGAGCTGCCTATAATTCACCCCTCCACTTT
CASSEFGTGGAAYNSPLHF
>TRBJ2-7|TRBD2|TRBV7-2|NA
TGTGCCAGCAGGGGGGACGGGAGGAAGCAGTACTTC
CASRGDGRKQYF
>TRBJ1-3|NA|TRBV19|NA
TGTGCCACAATGAGGACTTACAACTCTGGAAACACCATATATTTT
CATMRTYNSGNTIYF
>TRBJ1-2|NA|TRBV5-1|NA
TGCGCCAGCAGCTTGGACAGGGACTATGGCTACACCTTC
CASSLDRDYGYTF